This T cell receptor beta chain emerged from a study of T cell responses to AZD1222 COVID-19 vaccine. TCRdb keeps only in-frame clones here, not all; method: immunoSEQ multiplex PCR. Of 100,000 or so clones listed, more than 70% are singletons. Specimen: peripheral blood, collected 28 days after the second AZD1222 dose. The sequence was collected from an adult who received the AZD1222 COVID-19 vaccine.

CDR3 DNA: TGTGCCAGCAGCTTAGCGGTCGGACAGGGGGGGTCTGAAGCTTTCTTT. Translation: CASSLAVGQGGSEAFF. The gene calls are TRBV7-9 and TRBJ1-1; 10 positions agree with TRBD1. Germline CDR1 SEHNR, CDR2 FQNEAQ (reference sequence). The CDR3 consists of 16 residues. The ends lost 0 bases at V and 6 bases at J; junction bases unmatched: 7.